In its sample, the clone carrying this T cell receptor beta chain was seen once. Its antigen is currently unknown. This sample is drawn from a study of graft-versus-host responses after intestinal transplantation. Profiling relied on immunoSEQ multiplex PCR, and the TCRdb table lists in-frame clones only, not all of them. This table has some 88,000 clones, 90% to 95% appearing once. The sample was unstimulated CD8+ T cells sorted from spleen or lymph node cells, taken before intestinal transplant. This sequence originates from a human donor who received an intestinal transplant.

The DNA for the CDR3 is TGTGCCAGCACCACCCCTGGACAGACCTCCTACGAGCAGTACTTC. This encodes CASTTPGQTSYEQYF. V gene TRBV7-9 combines with J gene TRBJ2-7; tentatively, D is TRBD1 (6 bases). CDR3 length: 15 amino acids. Germline V gene sequence: CDR1 SEHNR, CDR2 FQNEAQ (reference sequence). The V and J ends lost 7 bases and 0 bases respectively, with 16 bases between them.